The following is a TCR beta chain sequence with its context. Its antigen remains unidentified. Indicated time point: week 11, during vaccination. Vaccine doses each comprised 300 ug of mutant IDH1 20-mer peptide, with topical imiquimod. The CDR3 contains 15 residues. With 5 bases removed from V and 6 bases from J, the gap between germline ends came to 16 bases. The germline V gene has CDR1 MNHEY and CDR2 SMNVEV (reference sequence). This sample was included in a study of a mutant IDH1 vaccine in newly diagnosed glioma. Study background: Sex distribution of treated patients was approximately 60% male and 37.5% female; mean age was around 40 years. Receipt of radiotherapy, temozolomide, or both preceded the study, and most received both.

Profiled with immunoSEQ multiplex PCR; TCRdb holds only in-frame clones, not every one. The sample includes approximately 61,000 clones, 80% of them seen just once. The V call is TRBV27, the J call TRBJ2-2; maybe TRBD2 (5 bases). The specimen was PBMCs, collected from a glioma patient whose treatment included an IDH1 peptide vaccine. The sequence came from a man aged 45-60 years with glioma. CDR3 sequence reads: CASSGSAGLPGELFF. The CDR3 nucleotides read TGTGCCAGCAGTGGGTCGGCGGGCCTCCCCGGGGAGCTGTTTTTT.